Sequencing of this TCR beta chain was carried out in a study of shared clonotypes between healthy human individuals. Study-level information: The donors, a couple of women and a few men, were aged 18 to 49.

The assay was immunoSEQ multiplex PCR, and TCRdb's table has in-frame clones only and misses some. Here the sample spans 450,000 to 600,000 clones, 79% being singletons. This TCR came from a middle-aged woman in good health. Some clones in this sample may be carry-over from other donors' samples. What was sequenced was PBMCs.

CDR3 protein: CASSPGQGVSTEAFF. In DNA form, the CDR3 reads TGTGCCAGCTCACCAGGACAGGGAGTCAGCACTGAAGCTTTCTTT. The J gene is TRBJ1-1, the V gene TRBV18; 8 bases map to TRBD1. V shed 2 bases and J 4 bases; nucleotides not matched to a gene: 6. The CDR3 is 15 amino acids. From germline, CDR1 is KGHSH and CDR2 LQKENI.